This T cell receptor beta chain was identified in a study of radiation and T cells in renal cell carcinoma. About the study: Nephrectomy followed 15 Gy stereotactic body radiation by 4 weeks. The study, taken as a whole, reports: Baseline intratumoral clonotype presence is unknown without pretreatment biopsies.

V lost 8 bases, J lost 0 bases, and 8 bases lay in between. CDR1 is MDHEN, CDR2 SYDVKM, per germline. The CDR3 is 13 amino acids. As regards this clone: Its antigen is not identified.

Time point of the sample: blood 2 weeks post-SBRT. Stated treatment: 15 Gy SBRT to primary tumor, nephrectomy 4 weeks later. Radiation-treated patients gave blood at baseline, week 2 and week 4. Sequencing was performed with immunoSEQ multiplex PCR; in TCRdb, only in-frame clones are kept and a portion is missing. Here the sample spans 100,000 to 150,000 clones, 85% to 90% being singletons. The sequence came from a woman aged 70-85 years with renal cell carcinoma. This chain joins TRBV28 and TRBJ1-5, with no clear D. The specimen was blood, collected from a patient whose treatment included radiotherapy and nephrectomy. CDR3 DNA sequence: TGTGCCAGCGGGCCCAATAGCAATCAGCCCCAGCATTTT. Its protein is CASGPNSNQPQHF.